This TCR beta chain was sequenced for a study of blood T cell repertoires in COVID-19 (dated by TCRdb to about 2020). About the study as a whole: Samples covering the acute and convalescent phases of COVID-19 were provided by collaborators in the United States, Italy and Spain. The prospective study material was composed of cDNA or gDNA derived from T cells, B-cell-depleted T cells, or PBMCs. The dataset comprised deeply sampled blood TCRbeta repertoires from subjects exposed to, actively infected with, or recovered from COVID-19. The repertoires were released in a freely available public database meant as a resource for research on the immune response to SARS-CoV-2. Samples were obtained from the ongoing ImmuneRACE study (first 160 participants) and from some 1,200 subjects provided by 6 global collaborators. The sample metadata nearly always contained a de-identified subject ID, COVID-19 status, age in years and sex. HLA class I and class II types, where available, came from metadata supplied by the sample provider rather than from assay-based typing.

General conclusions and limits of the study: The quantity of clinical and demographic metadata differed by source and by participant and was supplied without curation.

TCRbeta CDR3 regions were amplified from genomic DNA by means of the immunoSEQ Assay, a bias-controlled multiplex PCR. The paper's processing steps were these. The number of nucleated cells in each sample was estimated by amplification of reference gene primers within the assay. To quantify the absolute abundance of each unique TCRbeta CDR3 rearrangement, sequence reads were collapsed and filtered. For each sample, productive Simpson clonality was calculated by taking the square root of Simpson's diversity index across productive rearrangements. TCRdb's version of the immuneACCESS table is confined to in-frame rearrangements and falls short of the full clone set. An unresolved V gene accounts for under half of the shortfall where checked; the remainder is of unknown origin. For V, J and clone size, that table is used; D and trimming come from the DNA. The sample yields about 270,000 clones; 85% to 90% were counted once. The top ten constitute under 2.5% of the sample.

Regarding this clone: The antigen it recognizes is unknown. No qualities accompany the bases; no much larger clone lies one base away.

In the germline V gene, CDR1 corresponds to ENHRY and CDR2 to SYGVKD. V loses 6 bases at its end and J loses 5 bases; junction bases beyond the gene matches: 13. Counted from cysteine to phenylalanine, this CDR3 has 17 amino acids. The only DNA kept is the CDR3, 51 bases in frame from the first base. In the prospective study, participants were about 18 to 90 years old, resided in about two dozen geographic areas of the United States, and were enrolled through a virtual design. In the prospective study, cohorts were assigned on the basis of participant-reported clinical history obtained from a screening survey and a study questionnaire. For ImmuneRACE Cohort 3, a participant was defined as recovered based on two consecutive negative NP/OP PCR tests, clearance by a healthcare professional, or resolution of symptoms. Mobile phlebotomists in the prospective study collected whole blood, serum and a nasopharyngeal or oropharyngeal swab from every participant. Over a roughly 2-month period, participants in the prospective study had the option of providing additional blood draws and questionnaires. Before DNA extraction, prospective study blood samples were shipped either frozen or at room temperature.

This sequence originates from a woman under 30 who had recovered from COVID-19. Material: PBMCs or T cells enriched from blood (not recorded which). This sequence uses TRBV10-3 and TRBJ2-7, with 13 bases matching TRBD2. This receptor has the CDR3 CAIRPDRTSGGAHEQYF. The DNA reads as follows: TGTGCCATCAGACCCGATAGAACTAGCGGGGGGGCACACGAGCAGTACTTC.